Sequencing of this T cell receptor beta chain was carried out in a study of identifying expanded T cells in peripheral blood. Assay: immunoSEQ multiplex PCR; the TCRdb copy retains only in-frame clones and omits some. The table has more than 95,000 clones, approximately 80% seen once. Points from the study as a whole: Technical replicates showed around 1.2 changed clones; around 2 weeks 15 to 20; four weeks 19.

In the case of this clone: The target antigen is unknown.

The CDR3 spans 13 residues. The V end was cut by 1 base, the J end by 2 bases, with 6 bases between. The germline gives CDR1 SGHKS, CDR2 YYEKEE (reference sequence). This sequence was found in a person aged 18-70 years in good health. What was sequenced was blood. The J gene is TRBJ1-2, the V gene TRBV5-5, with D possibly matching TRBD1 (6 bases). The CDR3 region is CASSLRGNYGYTF. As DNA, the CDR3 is TGTGCCAGCAGCTTGAGGGGGAACTATGGCTACACCTTC.